This T cell receptor beta chain was obtained from a study of Graves' ophthalmopathy and Graves' hyperthyroidism. Overall study: Peripheral blood sampling preceded any treatment and occurred at initial diagnosis. General study findings and limits: Blood contained most expanded thyroid clonotypes exceeding 0.001 frequency. From stable hyperthyroidism, ophthalmopathy was separated by a 13-signature model with 85% to 90% sensitivity and around 80% specificity.

This clonotype has ten or more counts. Its target is unknown. RNA transcripts provided the template for amplifying TCR beta CDR3 regions. The first round was an RT-PCR with HTBI primers, and the second round was a multiplex PCR. TCRdb itself ran the multiplex PCR reads through MiXCR, one entry per CDR3 protein. The table has approximately 500,000 distinct CDR3 sequences, around 15% seen once. Ophthalmopathy was moderately-to-severely active, CAS at least 3, NOSPECS at least 4, lasting under 3 months. The germline V gene has CDR1 MNHEY and CDR2 SVGAGI. V lost 2 bases and J 1 base, leaving 8 bases between the germline ends. There are 14 residues in the CDR3.

The origin of this receptor is a woman aged 25 to 39 with Graves' ophthalmopathy. The chain joins TRBV6-5 to TRBJ2-5; D is unresolved. Sequences were obtained from blood. In DNA form, the CDR3 reads TGTGCCAGCAGTTACGCGGCCCCCCAAGAGACCCAGTACTTC. This gives the protein CASSYAAPQETQYF.